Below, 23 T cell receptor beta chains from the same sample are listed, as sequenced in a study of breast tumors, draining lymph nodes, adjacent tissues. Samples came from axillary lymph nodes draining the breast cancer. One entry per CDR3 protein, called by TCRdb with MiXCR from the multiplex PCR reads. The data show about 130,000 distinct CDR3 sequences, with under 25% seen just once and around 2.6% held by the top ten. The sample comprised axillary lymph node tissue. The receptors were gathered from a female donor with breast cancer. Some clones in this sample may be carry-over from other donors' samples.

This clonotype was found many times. The CDR3 protein is CASSESPSGRTYEQYF. CDR3 coding DNA: TGCGCCAGCAGTGAGTCGCCTAGCGGGAGAACCTACGAGCAGTACTTC. The chain carries TRBV10-1 and TRBJ2-7, with 10 bases matching TRBD2. V lost 0 bases to trimming and J lost 2 bases; unmatched junction nucleotides: 4. CDR3 size: 16 residues. CDR1 is WNHNN and CDR2 is SYGVQD in the germline V gene (reference sequence).

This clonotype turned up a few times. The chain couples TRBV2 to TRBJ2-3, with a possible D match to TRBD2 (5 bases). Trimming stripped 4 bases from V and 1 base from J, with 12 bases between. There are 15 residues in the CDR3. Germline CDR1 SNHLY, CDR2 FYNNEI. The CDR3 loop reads CASSGSRVGTDTQYF. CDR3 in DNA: TGTGCCAGCAGTGGGTCGCGGGTGGGCACAGATACGCAGTATTTT.

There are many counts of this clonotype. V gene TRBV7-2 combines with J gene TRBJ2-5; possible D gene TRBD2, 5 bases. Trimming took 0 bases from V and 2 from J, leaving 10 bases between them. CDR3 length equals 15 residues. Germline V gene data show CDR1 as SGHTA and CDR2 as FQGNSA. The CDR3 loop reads CASSLALTRQETQYF. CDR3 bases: TGTGCCAGCAGCTTAGCGCTAACTAGGCAAGAGACCCAGTACTTC. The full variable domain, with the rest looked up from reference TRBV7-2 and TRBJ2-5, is GAGVSQSPSNKVTEKGKDVELRCDPISGHTALYWYRQSLGQGLEFLIYFQGNSAPDKSGLPSDRFSAERTGGSVSTLTIQRTQQEDSAVYLCASSLALTRQETQYFGPGTRLLVL.

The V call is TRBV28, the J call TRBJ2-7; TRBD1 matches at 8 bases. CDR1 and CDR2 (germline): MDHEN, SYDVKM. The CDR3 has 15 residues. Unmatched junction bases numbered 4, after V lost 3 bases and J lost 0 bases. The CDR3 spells CASSFRDRSSYEQYF. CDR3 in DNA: TGTGCCAGCAGTTTCCGGGACAGGAGCTCCTACGAGCAGTACTTC.

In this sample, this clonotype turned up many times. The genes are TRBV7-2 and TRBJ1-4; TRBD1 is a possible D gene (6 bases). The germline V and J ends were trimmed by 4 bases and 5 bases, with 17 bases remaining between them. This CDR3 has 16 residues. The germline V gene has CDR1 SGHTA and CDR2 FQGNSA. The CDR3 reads CASSSGRGYGNEKLFF. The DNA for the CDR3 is TGTGCCAGCAGCTCTGGGAGGGGGTACGGGAATGAAAAACTGTTTTTT.

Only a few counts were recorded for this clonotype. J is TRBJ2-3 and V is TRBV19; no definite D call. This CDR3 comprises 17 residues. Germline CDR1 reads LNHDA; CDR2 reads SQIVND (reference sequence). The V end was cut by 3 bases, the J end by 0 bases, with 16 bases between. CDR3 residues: CASSIGGSASSTDTQYF. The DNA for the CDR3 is TGTGCCAGTAGTATCGGTGGAAGCGCCTCTAGCACAGATACGCAGTATTTT.

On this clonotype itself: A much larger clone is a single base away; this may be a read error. CDR3 residues: CASSLVVSSGTVNGQFF. The CDR3 region has the DNA TGTGCCAGCAGCTTAGTAGTGTCTAGCGGGACAGTTAATGGGCAGTTCTTC. The rearrangement links TRBV11-2 to TRBJ2-1; 9 nucleotides agree with TRBD2. Looked up from germline, CDR1 is SGHAT and CDR2 is FQNNGV. The CDR3 contains 17 residues.

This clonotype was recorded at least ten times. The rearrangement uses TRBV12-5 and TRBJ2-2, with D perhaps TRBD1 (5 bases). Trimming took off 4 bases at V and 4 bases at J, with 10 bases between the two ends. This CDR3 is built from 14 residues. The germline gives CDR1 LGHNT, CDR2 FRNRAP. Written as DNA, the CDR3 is TGTGCTAGTGGTTCAACAGGTTCCACCGGGGAGCTGTTTTTT. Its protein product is CASGSTGSTGELFF.

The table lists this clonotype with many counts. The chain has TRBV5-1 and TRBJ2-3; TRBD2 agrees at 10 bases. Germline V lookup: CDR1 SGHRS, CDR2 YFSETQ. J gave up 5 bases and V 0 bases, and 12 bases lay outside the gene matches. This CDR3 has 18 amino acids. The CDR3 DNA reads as TGCGCCAGCAGCTTGGCCACCGGGTCTAGCGGGAGTCGAGATACGCAGTATTTT. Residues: CASSLATGSSGSRDTQYF.

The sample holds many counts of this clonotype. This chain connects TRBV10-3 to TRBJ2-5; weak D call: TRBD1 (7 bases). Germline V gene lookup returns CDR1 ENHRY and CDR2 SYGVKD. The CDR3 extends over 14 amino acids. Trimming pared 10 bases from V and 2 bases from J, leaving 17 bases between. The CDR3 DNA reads TGTGCCACGAACAGGGGAGGAGGGCAAGAGACCCAGTACTTC. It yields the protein CATNRGGGQETQYF.

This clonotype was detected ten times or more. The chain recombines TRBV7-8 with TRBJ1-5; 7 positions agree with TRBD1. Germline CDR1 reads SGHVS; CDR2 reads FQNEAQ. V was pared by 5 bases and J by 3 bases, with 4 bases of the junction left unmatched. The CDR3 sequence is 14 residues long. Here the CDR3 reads CASSRGTVNQPQHF. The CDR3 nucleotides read TGTGCCAGCAGCCGCGGGACAGTCAATCAGCCCCAGCATTTT.

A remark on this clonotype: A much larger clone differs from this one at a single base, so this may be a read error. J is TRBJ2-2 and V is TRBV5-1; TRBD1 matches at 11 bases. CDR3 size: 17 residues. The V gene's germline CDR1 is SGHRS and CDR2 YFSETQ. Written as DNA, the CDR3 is TGCGCCAGCAGCACCGGGACAGGGGGTCAGAACACCCGGGAGCTGTTTTTT. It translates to CASSTGTGGQNTRELFF.

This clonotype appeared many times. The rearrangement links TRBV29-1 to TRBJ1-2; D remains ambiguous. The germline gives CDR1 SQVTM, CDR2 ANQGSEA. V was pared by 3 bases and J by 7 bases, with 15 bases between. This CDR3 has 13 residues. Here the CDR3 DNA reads TGCAGCGTTGAGCAGAGGGATCGCCGTGGCTACACCTTC. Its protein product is CSVEQRDRRGYTF.

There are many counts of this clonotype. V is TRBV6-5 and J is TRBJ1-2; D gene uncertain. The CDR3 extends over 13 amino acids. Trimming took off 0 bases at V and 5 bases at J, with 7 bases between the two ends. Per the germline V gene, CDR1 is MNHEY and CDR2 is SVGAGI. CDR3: CASSYSPLYGYTF. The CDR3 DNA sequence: TGTGCCAGCAGTTACTCCCCTCTATATGGCTACACCTTC.

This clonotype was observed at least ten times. The CDR3 loop is CASSLGGLAVTDTQYF. The DNA of the CDR3 is TGCGCCAGCAGCTTGGGCGGACTAGCGGTCACAGATACGCAGTATTTT. The chain carries TRBV5-1 and TRBJ2-3; 10 nucleotides line up with TRBD2. The V and J ends lost 0 bases and 2 bases, in that order; junction bases with no gene match: 3. The CDR3 is 16 amino acids. Germline CDR1 reads SGHRS; CDR2 reads YFSETQ.

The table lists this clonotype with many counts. This chain's CDR3 is CASIRSGLAGPYEQYF. The CDR3 DNA reads TGTGCCAGCATCCGCTCAGGACTAGCTGGTCCCTACGAGCAGTACTTC. The chain carries TRBV6-1 and TRBJ2-7; 8 bases align to TRBD2. J lost 2 bases, V lost 7 bases, and 13 bases had no gene match. Germline CDR1 reads MNHNS; CDR2 reads SASEGT. This CDR3 region has 16 residues.

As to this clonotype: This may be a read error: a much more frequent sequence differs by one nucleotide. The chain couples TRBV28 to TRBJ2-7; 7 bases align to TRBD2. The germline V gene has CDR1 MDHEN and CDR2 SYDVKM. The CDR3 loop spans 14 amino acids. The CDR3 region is CASSLVSGPYEQHF. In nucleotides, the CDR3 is TGTGCCAGCAGCCTAGTTAGCGGGCCCTACGAGCAGCACTTC.

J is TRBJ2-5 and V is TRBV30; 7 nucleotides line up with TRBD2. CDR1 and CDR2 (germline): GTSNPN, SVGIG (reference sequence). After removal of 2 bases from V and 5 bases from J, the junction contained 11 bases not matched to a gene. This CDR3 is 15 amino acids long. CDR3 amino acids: CAWSFSGTKRETQYF. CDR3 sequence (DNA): TGTGCCTGGAGTTTTTCTGGGACTAAACGGGAGACCCAGTACTTC.

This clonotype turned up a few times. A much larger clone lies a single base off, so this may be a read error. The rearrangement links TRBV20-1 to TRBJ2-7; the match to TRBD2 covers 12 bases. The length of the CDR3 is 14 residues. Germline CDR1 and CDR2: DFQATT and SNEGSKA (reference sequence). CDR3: CGARGASGRDEQYF. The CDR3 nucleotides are TGCGGTGCTAGGGGGGCTAGCGGGAGGGACGAGCAGTACTTC.

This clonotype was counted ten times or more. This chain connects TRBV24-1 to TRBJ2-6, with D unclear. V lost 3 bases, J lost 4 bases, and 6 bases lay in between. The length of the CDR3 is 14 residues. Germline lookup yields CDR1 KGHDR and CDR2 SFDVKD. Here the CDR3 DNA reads TGTGCCACCAGTGATACGTCCGGGGCCAACGTCCTGACTTTC. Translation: CATSDTSGANVLTF.

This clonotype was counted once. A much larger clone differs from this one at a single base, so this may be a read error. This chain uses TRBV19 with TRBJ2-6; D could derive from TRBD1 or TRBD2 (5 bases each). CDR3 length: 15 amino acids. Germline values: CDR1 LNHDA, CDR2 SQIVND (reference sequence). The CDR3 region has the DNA TGTGCCAGTAGTAATCCAGGGACCGGGGCCAACGTCCTGGCTTTC. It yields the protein CASSNPGTGANVLAF.

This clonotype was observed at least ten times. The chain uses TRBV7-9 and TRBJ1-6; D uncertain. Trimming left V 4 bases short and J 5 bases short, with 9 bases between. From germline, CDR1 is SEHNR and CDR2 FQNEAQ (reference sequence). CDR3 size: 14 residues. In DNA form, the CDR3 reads TGTGCCAGCAGCTGGACCGGGAATAATTCACCCCTCCACTTT. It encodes CASSWTGNNSPLHF.

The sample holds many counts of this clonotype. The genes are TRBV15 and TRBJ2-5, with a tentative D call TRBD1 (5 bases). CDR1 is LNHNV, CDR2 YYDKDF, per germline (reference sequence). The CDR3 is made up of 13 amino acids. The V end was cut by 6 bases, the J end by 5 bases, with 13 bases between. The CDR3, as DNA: TGTGCCACCAGAGAGGACCCAGGGGAGACCCAGTACTTC. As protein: CATREDPGETQYF.